The T cell receptor beta chain described here comes from a study of blood T cell repertoires in COVID-19. Overall study context: Some COVID-19 samples were acute and others convalescent; all came from the United States, Italy and Spain.

This CDR3 contains 15 residues. The V segment lost 4 bases and the J segment 8 bases; nucleotides outside the gene matches: 8. CDR1 and CDR2 (germline): LNHDA, SQIVND (reference sequence). Authors' analysis steps: Using reference gene primer amplification, nucleated cell counts were estimated. Profiling relied on immunoSEQ multiplex PCR, and the TCRdb table lists in-frame clones only, not all of them. V, J and clone size are those of that table, while D and trimming were read from the DNA. The data show about 220,000 clones, with roughly four fifths seen just once and roughly 2.3% held by the top ten.

This TCR derives from a woman aged 55-75 years with acute or convalescent COVID-19. Material for sequencing was peripheral blood. The chain combines TRBV19 with TRBJ2-1, with 10 bases matching TRBD2. CDR3 loop: CASSSSAGGPHEQFF. DNA of the CDR3: TGTGCCAGTAGTAGTTCAGCGGGGGGGCCGCATGAGCAGTTCTTC.